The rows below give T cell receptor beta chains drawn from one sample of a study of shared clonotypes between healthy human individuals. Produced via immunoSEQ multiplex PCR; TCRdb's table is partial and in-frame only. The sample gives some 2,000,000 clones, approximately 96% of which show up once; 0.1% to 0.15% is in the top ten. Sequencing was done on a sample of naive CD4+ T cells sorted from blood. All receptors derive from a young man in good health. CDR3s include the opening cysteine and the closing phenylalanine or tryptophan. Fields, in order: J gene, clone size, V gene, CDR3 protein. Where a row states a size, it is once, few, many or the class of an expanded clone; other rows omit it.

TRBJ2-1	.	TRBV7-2	CASSLGPNNEQFF
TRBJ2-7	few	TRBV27	CASSLSRQAYEQYF
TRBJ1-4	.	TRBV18	CASSPLGVTTNEKLFF
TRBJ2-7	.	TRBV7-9	CASSNRDSSYEQYF
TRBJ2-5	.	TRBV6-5	CASTSLVEGGETQYF
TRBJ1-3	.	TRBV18	CASSPPGQLSGNTIYF
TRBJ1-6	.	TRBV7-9	CASSRFGDGNSPLHF
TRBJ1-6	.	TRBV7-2	CASSLVGSAPLHF
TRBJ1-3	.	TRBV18	CASSPRQTPSGNTIYF
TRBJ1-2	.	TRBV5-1	CASSPTRGSHYGYTF
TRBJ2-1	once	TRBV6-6	CASTWTGGSSYNEQFF
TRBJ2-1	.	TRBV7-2	CASSLGLLLPDEQFF
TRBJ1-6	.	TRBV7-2	CASSFGLVENSPLHF
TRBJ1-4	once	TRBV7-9	CASSLAGELGEKLFF
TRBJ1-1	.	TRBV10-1	CASSDSGQNSEAFF
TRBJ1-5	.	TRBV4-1	CASSQGVNQPQHF
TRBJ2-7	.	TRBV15	CATSGRDRATYEQYF
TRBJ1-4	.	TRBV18	CASSPFNGPNEKLFF
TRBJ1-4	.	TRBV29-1	CSVSGGRIGTNEKLFF
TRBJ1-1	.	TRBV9	CASSTGQRTEAFF
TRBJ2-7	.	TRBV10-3	CAISVGTVSYEQYF
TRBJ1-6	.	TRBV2	CASSDEQNNSPLHF
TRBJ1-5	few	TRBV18	CASSPPGGNGNQPQHF
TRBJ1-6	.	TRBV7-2	CASSLARQGRVSPLHF
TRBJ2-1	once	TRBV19	CASSIPPTHEQFF
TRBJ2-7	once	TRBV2	CASSKQGLNEQYF
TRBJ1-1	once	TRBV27	CASSLLGSGVAFF
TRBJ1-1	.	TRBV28	CASSLTGRGDAFF
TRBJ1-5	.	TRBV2	CASSQQGGSNQPQHF
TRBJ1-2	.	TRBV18	CASSHLDSYGYTF
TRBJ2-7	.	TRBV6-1	CASSEWSALTYEQYF
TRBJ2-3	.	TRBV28	CASSAQGVMGTDTQYF
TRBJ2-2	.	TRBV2	CASSEEGAHTGELFF
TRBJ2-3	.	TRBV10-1	CASGGSFEDTQYF
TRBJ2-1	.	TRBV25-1	CASSDLRRLGEQFF
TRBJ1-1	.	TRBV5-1	CASSLSFLTGGSEAFF
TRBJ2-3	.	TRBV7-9	CASSLDTIPETQYF
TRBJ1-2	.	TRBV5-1	CASSLADRGNYGYTF
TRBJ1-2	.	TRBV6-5	CASSPGGSGGYTF
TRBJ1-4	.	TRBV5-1	CASSLGGMGEKLFF
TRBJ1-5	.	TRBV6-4	CASSATQGQPQHF
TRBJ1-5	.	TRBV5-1	CASSLEGFNQPQHF
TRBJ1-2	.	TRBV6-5	CASSYGVRGTGYGYTF
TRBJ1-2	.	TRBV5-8	CASSLAHRDRKLYGYTF
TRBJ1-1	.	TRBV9	CATSQGPNTEAFF
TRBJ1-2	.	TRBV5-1	CASSYGQGSTNYGYTF
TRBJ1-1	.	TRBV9	CASSVESYTEAFF
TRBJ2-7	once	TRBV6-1	CASSEQDRATGDEAPYEQYF
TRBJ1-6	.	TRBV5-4	CASSQYRQGNSPLHF
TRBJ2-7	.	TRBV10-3	CAISESQGTGEQYF
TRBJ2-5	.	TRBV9	CASSVGQGETQYF
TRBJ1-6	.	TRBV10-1	CASTEGADYNSPLHF
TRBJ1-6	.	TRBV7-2	CASSRQGPNSPLHF
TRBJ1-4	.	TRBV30	CAWSDRVSTNEKLFF
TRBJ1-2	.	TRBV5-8	CASSLPGGYTF
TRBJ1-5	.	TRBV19	CASSILQGSNQPQHF